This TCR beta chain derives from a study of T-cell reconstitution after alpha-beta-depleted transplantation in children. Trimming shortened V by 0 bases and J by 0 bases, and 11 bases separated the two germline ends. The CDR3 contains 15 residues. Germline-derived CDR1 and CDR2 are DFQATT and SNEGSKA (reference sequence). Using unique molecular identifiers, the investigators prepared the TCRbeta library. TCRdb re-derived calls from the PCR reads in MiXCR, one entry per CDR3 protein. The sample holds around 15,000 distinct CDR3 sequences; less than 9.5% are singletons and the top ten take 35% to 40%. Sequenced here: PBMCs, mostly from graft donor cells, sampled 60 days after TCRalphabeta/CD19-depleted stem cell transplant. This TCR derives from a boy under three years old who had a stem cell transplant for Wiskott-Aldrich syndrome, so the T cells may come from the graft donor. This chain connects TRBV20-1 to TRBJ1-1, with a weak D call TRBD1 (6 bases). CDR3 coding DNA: TGCAGTGCTAGAGATAACACAGGGATGAACACTGAAGCTTTCTTT. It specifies CSARDNTGMNTEAFF.